Listed below are T cell receptor beta chains from one sample, sequenced in a study of T cells expressing NK-cell markers. Each CDR3 protein gets one entry in TCRdb, which reprocessed the 5' RACE reads and gives no DNA. This sample's table has under 500,000 distinct CDR3 sequences. Specimen: blood T cells: a sorted CD56 or NKG2C T cell subset, CD4+ or CD8+ T cells, or bulk PBMC T cells (not recorded which). All receptors come from a woman between 18 and 70 years old in good health. CDR3s include the opening cysteine and the closing phenylalanine or tryptophan.

J gene,V gene,CDR3 protein
TRBJ1-2,TRBV27,CASSSPEGYTF
TRBJ2-3,TRBV5-5,CASSLVGGRDTDTQYF
TRBJ2-2,TRBV6-4,CASSEFPATGNTGELFF
TRBJ1-5,TRBV7-2,CASSNRLSNQPQHF
TRBJ2-7,TRBV7-9,CASSLALGYGQYF
TRBJ2-1,TRBV12-3/TRBV12-4,CASSPGWGDNEQFF
TRBJ1-2,TRBV7-6,CASSLRPGNYGYTF
TRBJ2-4,TRBV19,CASSIRDMADIQYF
TRBJ1-6,TRBV7-9,CASSLAVPRDSPLHF
TRBJ1-2,TRBV7-9,CASSHEARSYTF
TRBJ2-7,TRBV20-1,CSARLAGKYEQYF
TRBJ2-7,TRBV6-1,CASRRTEWEYYEQYF
TRBJ2-1,TRBV5-4,CASSSEGGGGSYNEQFF
TRBJ2-1,TRBV28,CASSLLEYNEQFF
TRBJ2-5,TRBV20-1,CSARGTTTGTQYF
TRBJ2-3,TRBV15,CATSGGGTTITDTQYF
TRBJ2-5,TRBV7-3,CASSSDRGKTQYF